This TCR beta chain derives from a study of CD8+ T cells in alopecia areata (dated by TCRdb to the late 2010s). Concerning the study at large: The treated patients, all with moderate-to-severe alopecia areata, were enrolled in an open-label pilot trial of oral tofacitinib given at 5 to 10 mg twice daily. TCRbeta CDR3 regions were amplified by immunoSEQ multiplex PCR using 35 Vbeta forward and 13 Jbeta reverse primers. Tofacitinib was administered for 6 to 18 months, and 6 months of follow-up off drug were then conducted to assess delayed response and recurrence. The RNA source kit depended on sample type: the PAXgene miRNA kit for fixed scalp, the miRNeasy kit for PBMCs, and the RNeasy kit for mouse skin. In both human patients and the C3H/HeJ mouse model, the study applied high-throughput TCRbeta sequencing to look at T cell clonal expansion in alopecia areata. Scalp clonality was compared among normal scalp (n=4), patchy alopecia areata scalp (n=8), and alopecia totalis/universalis scalp (n=8). In treated patients, disease severity was measured using the SALT score, which gives the percentage of scalp surface area affected. Tofacitinib-treated patients had biopsies at baseline and at 4 and 24 weeks of treatment, with a later scalp biopsy in several patients. On the human side, TCRbeta sequencing was run on scalp tissue and on sorted CD4+ and CD8+ peripheral blood T cells from healthy controls and from alopecia areata patients with either patchy or totalis/universalis disease. General findings and caveats noted by the study authors: Compared with normal scalp, lesional scalp, particularly in alopecia totalis/universalis, had higher clonality and more expanded CD8+ clones, which suggests antigenic drive. Unlike mouse skin, where gammadelta T cells dominate, normal human skin contains resident alphabeta T cells that get sequenced too, which complicates analysis of the scalp TCR repertoire. Because the treated cohort was small and had just a single nonresponder, larger studies are needed to establish links between baseline CD8+ expansion and response. Scalp clonality and the number of expanded CD8+ clones among the top 100 scalp clones were significantly decreased by tofacitinib. Compared with mice, TCR sequences shared between patients were less clear, possibly partly because of HLA diversity across the patient population. During tofacitinib treatment, many expanded lesional clones remained in scalp and blood, and this persistence may partly explain relapse after treatment is stopped.

In light of the paper, this sample's treatment or condition label describes: oral pan-JAK inhibitor, 5-10 mg twice daily. Lesional scalp punch biopsies and peripheral blood were collected from alopecia areata patients. PBMCs were separated by density centrifugation and stained for CD3, CD4 and CD8, after which CD4+ and CD8+ T cells were sorted on a FACSAria. Via the germline V gene, CDR1 is SGHDT and CDR2 YYEEEE. The CDR3, from cysteine to phenylalanine, totals 14 residues. Just the 42-base CDR3 DNA is kept, in frame starting at base 1. V is shortened by 6 bases, J by 7 bases, and the region joining them spans 14 bases. The method behind the library was the immunoSEQ multiplex PCR assay. RNA was extracted from all samples and reverse transcribed into cDNA, which served as template for TCR sequencing. SuperScript III was used to make first-strand cDNA, primed with a 2:1 mix of oligo-dT and random hexamers. Amplification bias was assessed with a synthetic immune receptor repertoire, and residual bias was removed computationally. The authors' analysis ran thus. Raw reads were preprocessed for error removal, and CDR3 was defined according to IMGT conventions as running from the conserved cysteine to phenylalanine. Clonality was calculated as 1 minus Shannon entropy normalized by log2 of the number of productive unique TCRs. CD4 or CD8 identity of scalp clones was inferred by cross-referencing scalp TCRbeta sequences with sorted blood CD4 and CD8 repertoires. The table comes from immuneACCESS by way of TCRdb, which keeps in-frame sequences with V and J called. Part of the clones is missing from these tables; in studies checked, under half for an unresolved V gene and the rest for unknown reasons. V, J and clone size derive from that table, while D and trimming were established from the DNA sequence. Recorded for this sample are some 150,000 clones; 58% of them occurred a single time. Under 20% of the sample is held by the ten biggest clonotypes.

Notes on this clone: This receptor's antigen is unknown. Per-base quality was not reported, and no clone a single base away is much larger than it.

This receptor was obtained from a human donor with alopecia areata. The chain links TRBV5-6 with TRBJ1-6; TRBD1 is possibly the D segment (6 matching bases). The sample here was CD4+ T cells sorted from blood, taken at approximately week 60, from a patient treated with tofacitinib. The sequenced DNA: TGTGCCAGCATCCGCAGGCAGGGGAATTCACCCCTCCACTTT. It specifies CASIRRQGNSPLHF.